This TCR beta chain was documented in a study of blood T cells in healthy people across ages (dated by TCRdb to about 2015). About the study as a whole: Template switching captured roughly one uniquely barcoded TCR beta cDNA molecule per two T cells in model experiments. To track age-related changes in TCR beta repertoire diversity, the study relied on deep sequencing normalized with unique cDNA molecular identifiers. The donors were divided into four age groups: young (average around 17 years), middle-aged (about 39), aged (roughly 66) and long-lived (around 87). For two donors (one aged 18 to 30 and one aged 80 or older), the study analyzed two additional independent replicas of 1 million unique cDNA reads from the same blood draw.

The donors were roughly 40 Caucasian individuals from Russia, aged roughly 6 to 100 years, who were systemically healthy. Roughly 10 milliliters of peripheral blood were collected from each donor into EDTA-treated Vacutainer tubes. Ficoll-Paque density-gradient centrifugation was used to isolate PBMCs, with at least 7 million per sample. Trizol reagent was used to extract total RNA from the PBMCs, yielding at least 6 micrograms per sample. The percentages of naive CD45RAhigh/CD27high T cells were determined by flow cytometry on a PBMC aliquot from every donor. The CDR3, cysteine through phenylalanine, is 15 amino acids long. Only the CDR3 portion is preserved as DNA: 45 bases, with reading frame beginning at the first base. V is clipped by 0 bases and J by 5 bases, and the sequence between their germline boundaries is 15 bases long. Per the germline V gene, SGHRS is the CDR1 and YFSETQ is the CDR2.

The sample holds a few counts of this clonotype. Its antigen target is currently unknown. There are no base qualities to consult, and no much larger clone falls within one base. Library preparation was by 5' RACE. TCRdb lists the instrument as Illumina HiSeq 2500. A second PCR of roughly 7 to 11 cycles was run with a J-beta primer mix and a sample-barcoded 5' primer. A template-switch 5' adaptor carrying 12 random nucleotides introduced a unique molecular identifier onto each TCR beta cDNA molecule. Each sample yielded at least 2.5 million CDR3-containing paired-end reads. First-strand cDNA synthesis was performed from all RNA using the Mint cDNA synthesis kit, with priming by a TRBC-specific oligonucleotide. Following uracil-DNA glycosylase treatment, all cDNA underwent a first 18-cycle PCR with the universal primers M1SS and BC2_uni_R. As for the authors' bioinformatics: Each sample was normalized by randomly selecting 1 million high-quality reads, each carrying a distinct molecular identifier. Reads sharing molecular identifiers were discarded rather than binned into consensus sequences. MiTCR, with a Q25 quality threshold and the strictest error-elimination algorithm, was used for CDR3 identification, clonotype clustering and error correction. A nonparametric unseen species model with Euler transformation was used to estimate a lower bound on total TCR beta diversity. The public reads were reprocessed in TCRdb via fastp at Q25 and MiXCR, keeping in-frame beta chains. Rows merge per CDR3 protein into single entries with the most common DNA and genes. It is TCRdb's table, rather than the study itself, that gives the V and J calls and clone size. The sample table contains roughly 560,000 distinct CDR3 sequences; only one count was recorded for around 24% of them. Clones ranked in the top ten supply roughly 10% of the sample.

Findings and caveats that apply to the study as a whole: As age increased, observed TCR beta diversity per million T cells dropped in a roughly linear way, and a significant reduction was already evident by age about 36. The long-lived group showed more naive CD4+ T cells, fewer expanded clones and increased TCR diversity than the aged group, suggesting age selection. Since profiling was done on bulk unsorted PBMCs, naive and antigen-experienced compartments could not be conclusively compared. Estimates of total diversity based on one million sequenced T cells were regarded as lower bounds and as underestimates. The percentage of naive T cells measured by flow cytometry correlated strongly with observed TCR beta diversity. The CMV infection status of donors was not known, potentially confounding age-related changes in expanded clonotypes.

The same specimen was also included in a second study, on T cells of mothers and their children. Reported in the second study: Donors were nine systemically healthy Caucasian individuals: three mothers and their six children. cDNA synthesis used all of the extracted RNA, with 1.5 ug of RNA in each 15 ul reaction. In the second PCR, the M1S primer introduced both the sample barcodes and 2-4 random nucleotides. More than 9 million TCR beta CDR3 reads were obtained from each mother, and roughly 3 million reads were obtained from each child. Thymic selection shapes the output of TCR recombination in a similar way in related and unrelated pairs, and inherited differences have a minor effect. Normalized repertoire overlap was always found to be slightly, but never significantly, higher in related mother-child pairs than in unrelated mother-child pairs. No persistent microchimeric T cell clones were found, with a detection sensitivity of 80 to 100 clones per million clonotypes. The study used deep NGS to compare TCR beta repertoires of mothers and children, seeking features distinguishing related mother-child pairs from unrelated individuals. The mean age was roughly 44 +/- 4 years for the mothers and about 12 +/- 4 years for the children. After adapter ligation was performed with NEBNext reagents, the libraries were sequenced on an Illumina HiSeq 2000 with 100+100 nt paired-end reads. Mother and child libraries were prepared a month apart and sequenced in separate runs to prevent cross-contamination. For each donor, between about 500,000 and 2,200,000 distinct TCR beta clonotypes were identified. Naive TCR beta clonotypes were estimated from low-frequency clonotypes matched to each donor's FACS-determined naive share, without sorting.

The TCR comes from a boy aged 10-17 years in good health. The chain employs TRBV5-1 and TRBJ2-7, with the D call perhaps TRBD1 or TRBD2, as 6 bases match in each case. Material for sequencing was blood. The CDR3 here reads CASSLARGRGDEQYF. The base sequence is TGCGCCAGCAGCTTGGCTCGGGGGCGCGGCGACGAGCAGTACTTC.